These T cell receptor beta chains were read from a single sample in a study of T cell clonotyping in hematopoietic cell transplantation. Assay: immunoSEQ multiplex PCR; the TCRdb copy retains only in-frame clones and omits some. The repertoire holds nearly 7,000 clones, with approximately 86% as singletons. The sample in question was peripheral blood mononuclear cells, obtained before stem cell transplant. These receptors were taken from a man aged 30 to 45 with acute myeloid leukemia. Some clones in this sample may be carry-over from other donors' samples. Each CDR3 is given with its conserved first and last residue. The D gene is left open where the match is weak. Only some rows state a clone size, as once, few, many or a class for expanded clones.

D	size	V	J	CDR3	DNA
-	-	TRBV7-2	TRBJ1-1	CASSRRGRLNTEAFF	TGTGCCAGCAGTCGTCGGGGTCGACTGAACACTGAAGCTTTCTTT
-	-	TRBV19	TRBJ1-2	CASSTTPGLGYGYTF	TGTGCCAGTAGTACTACACCCGGGCTTGGCTATGGCTACACCTTC
TRBD1	-	TRBV28	TRBJ2-2	CASSPTTRGRTGRTGELFF	TGTGCCAGCAGTCCAACTACTCGGGGAAGGACAGGGAGGACCGGGGAGCTGTTTTTT
-	-	TRBV9	TRBJ1-2	CASSLAPDYGYTF	TGTGCCAGCAGCCTCGCTCCTGATTATGGCTACACCTTC
-	-	TRBV9	TRBJ1-5	CASSVDFSNQPQHF	TGTGCCAGCAGCGTAGACTTTAGCAATCAGCCCCAGCATTTT
-	-	TRBV25-1	TRBJ2-7	CASSDGAGYEQYF	TGTGCCAGCAGTGACGGGGCCGGTTACGAGCAGTACTTC
TRBD1	-	TRBV23-1	TRBJ1-6	CASIRGRDSGPVSYNSPLHF	TGCGCCAGCATCCGAGGGAGGGACAGCGGACCAGTCTCCTATAATTCACCCCTCCACTTT
-	-	TRBV2	TRBJ1-3	CASSDPDRGTIYF	TGTGCCAGCAGTGACCCGGACAGAGGTACCATATATTTT
TRBD2	-	TRBV6-1	TRBJ2-3	CASSEVLSGRRYTQYF	TGTGCCAGCAGTGAAGTGTTGAGCGGGAGAAGGTATACGCAGTATTTT
-	few	TRBV29-1	TRBJ1-1	CSVTATLGRAFF	TGCAGCGTCACTGCGACCTTGGGCCGGGCTTTCTTT
-	once	TRBV2	TRBJ2-7	CASGRGGYEQYF	TGTGCCAGCGGCAGAGGGGGCTACGAGCAGTACTTC
-	-	TRBV29-1	TRBJ2-5	CSVRGLEETQYF	TGCAGCGTTCGTGGCCTAGAAGAGACCCAGTACTTC
TRBD2	-	TRBV28	TRBJ2-1	CASSFRLAGGPSYNEQFF	TGTGCCAGCAGTTTTCGACTAGCGGGAGGCCCTTCCTACAATGAGCAGTTCTTC
-	once	TRBV7-9	TRBJ1-2	CASSLAGANYGYTF	TGTGCCAGCAGCTTAGCGGGAGCTAACTATGGCTACACCTTC
-	-	TRBV27	TRBJ1-5	CASNIWDPHPNQPQHF	TGTGCCAGCAATATTTGGGACCCCCATCCCAATCAGCCCCAGCATTTT
TRBD2	-	TRBV9	TRBJ2-1	CASNRAGNEQFF	TGTGCCAGCAATAGAGCGGGAAATGAGCAGTTCTTC
-	-	TRBV5-1	TRBJ2-3	CASSLASTQYF	TGCGCCAGCAGCCTAGCGTCTACGCAGTATTTT
-	-	TRBV5-1	TRBJ1-2	CASSLGSNYGYTF	TGCGCCAGCAGCTTGGGAAGTAACTATGGCTACACCTTC
TRBD2	-	TRBV4-2	TRBJ2-1	CASSQDPGEGPVDEQFF	TGTGCCAGCAGCCAAGATCCTGGGGAGGGCCCAGTAGATGAGCAGTTCTTC
-	-	TRBV7-9	TRBJ2-5	CASSLDQETQYF	TGTGCCAGCAGCTTAGACCAAGAGACCCAGTACTTC
-	once	TRBV7-9	TRBJ2-2	CASSLNPNTGELFF	TGTGCCAGCAGCTTAAACCCAAACACCGGGGAGCTGTTTTTT
-	-	TRBV20-1	TRBJ1-2	CSASQNGYTF	TGCAGTGCTAGCCAGAATGGCTACACCTTC
-	-	TRBV6-1	TRBJ2-7	CASGGSRQGTGEQYF	TGTGCCAGCGGCGGCAGCAGGCAGGGGACTGGGGAGCAGTACTTC
TRBD2	-	TRBV5-1	TRBJ2-3	CASSLGAGGTTDTQYF	TGCGCCAGCAGCTTGGGTGCGGGAGGGACGACAGATACGCAGTATTTT
TRBD1	-	TRBV29-1	TRBJ1-6	CSVQTGDYSPLHF	TGCAGCGTACAGACAGGGGATTATTCACCCCTCCACTTT
-	-	TRBV28	TRBJ1-2	CASSQGHYGYTF	TGTGCCAGCAGTCAGGGGCACTATGGCTACACCTTC
-	-	TRBV28	TRBJ2-1	CASSPARGYNNEQFF	TGTGCCAGCAGCCCGGCTAGAGGATATAACAATGAGCAGTTCTTC
-	-	TRBV4-2	TRBJ2-7	CASSQDKGPYYEQYF	TGTGCCAGCAGCCAAGATAAGGGGCCCTACTACGAGCAGTACTTC
-	-	TRBV21-1	TRBJ2-7	CASSRQRLSSYEQYF	TGTGCCAGCAGCCGCCAGAGACTTTCGTCCTACGAGCAGTACTTC
TRBD1	-	TRBV5-1	TRBJ2-3	CASSSGQGTDTQYF	TGCGCCAGCAGCTCGGGACAGGGCACAGATACGCAGTATTTT
-	-	TRBV30	TRBJ2-1	CAWSGSLYNKQFF	TGTGCCTGGTCGGGGAGCCTTTACAATAAGCAGTTCTTC